The 27 T cell receptor beta chains below all came from one sample that was sequenced in a study of T cells in Graves' hyperthyroidism and ophthalmopathy. TCR beta CDR3 regions were amplified from RNA transcripts. The HTBI primer set was used in a first-round RT-PCR of the TCR CDR3. TCRdb recomputed calls from the multiplex PCR reads with MiXCR, one row per CDR3 protein. The sample has fewer than 550,000 distinct CDR3 sequences, 24% seen once. The sequencing sample was made of blood. These receptors were taken from a woman aged 25 to 39 with Graves' ophthalmopathy.

This clonotype was seen a few times. The chain recombines TRBV27 with TRBJ2-2, with D hard to call. CDR3 length: 17 residues. Germline lookup yields CDR1 MNHEY and CDR2 SMNVEV (reference sequence). Trimming pared 2 bases from V and 7 bases from J, leaving 20 bases between. Here the CDR3 reads CASSLRSALTWDGELFF. The DNA for the CDR3 is TGTGCCAGCAGTTTAAGATCGGCCCTGACCTGGGACGGGGAGCTGTTTTTT.

This clonotype was observed a few times. The chain joins TRBV14 to TRBJ1-1; perhaps TRBD1 as D (5 bases). The CDR3 covers 15 residues. V lost 5 bases, J lost 1 base, and 14 bases lay in between. Germline assignment: CDR1 SGHDN and CDR2 FVKESK. The CDR3 DNA reads as TGTGCCAGCAGCTCCCATGGACATACGAACACTGAAGCTTTCTTT. Its protein is CASSSHGHTNTEAFF. Full variable domain (outside the CDR3, taken from reference TRBV14 and TRBJ1-1): EAGVTQFPSHSVIEKGQTVTLRCDPISGHDNLYWYRRVMGKEIKFLLHFVKESKQDESGMPNNRFLAERTGGTYSTLKVQPAELEDSGVYFCASSSHGHTNTEAFFGQGTRLTVV.

This clonotype was seen repeatedly, ten times or more. The V call is TRBV18, the J call TRBJ2-5; D is uncertain. The CDR3 covers 12 residues. Per germline, CDR1 KGHSH and CDR2 LQKENI. V was trimmed by 2 bases and J by 5 bases, leaving 6 bases between them. The CDR3 is CASSPGFETQYF. The CDR3 nucleotides read TGTGCCAGCTCACCAGGTTTCGAGACCCAGTACTTC.

J is TRBJ1-5 and V is TRBV30; the match to TRBD1 covers 10 bases. The CDR3 totals 14 residues. V lost 3 bases, J lost 5 bases, and 4 bases stayed unmatched. In germline, CDR1 is GTSNPN, CDR2 SVGIG (reference sequence). The DNA for the CDR3 is TGTGCCTGGAGCCGGGACAGGGGTTATCAGCCCCAGCATTTT. Its translation: CAWSRDRGYQPQHF.

The chain combines TRBV20-1 with TRBJ1-2; D may be TRBD1 (5 bases). The germline CDR1 and CDR2 sequences are DFQATT and SNEGSKA (reference sequence). CDR3 length equals 12 residues. Trimming left V 6 bases short and J 6 bases short, with 14 bases between. This CDR3 is CSALARVDGYTF. The DNA for the CDR3 is TGCAGTGCCCTGGCCAGGGTCGATGGCTACACCTTC.

This clonotype has more than one count but fewer than ten. The V gene is TRBV25-1, the J gene TRBJ2-4; the D gene is possibly TRBD1 (6 bases). The CDR3 contains 15 residues. V lost 0 bases and J 4 bases, leaving 10 bases between the germline ends. The germline V gene encodes CDR1 MGHDK and CDR2 SYGVNS. This CDR3 reads CASSEYGTRKNIQYF. CDR3 nucleotides: TGTGCCAGCAGTGAATATGGGACACGAAAAAACATTCAGTACTTC.

Ten or more counts support this clonotype. V and J are TRBV5-1 and TRBJ1-1, with 9 bases aligning to TRBD1. CDR1 and CDR2 (germline): SGHRS, YFSETQ. Unmatched junction bases numbered 7, after V lost 4 bases and J lost 6 bases. This CDR3 is 14 amino acids long. The CDR3 spells CASSPGQGVAEAFF. The CDR3 nucleotides are TGCGCCAGCAGCCCGGGACAGGGTGTCGCTGAAGCTTTCTTT. Full variable domain (outside the CDR3, taken from reference TRBV5-1 and TRBJ1-1): KAGVTQTPRYLIKTRGQQVTLSCSPISGHRSVSWYQQTPGQGLQFLFEYFSETQRNKGNFPGRFSGRQFSNSRSEMNVSTLELGDSALYLCASSPGQGVAEAFFGQGTRLTVV.

V and J are TRBV12-3 or TRBV12-4 and TRBJ1-1; D possibly corresponds to TRBD1 (6 bases). Deletions cut 6 bases from V and 6 bases from J, with 8 bases between. CDR3 length: 11 residues. CDR3 protein: CASRRTAEAFF. For the CDR3, the DNA is TGTGCCAGCAGAAGGACAGCTGAAGCTTTCTTT.

This clonotype has more than one count but fewer than ten. The chain joins TRBV30 to TRBJ1-2, with no clear D. Germline V gene lookup returns CDR1 GTSNPN and CDR2 SVGIG (reference sequence). The CDR3 totals 12 residues. V gave up 4 bases and J gave up 2 bases, with 8 bases separating them. The CDR3 spells CAWNPGNYGYTF. As DNA, the CDR3 is TGTGCCTGGAATCCTGGGAACTATGGCTACACCTTC.

This clonotype was counted at least ten times. V gene TRBV7-2 combines with J gene TRBJ2-5, with no clear D. Trimming shortened V by 5 bases and J by 0 bases, and 7 bases separated the two germline ends. Germline V gene lookup returns CDR1 SGHTA and CDR2 FQGNSA. The CDR3 is 13 amino acids. CDR3 in DNA: TGTGCCAGCAGCCCATCTTACCAAGAGACCCAGTACTTC. The encoded protein is CASSPSYQETQYF.

This clonotype appeared many times. V and J are TRBV9 and TRBJ2-3, with D uncertain. This CDR3 is built from 16 residues. CDR1 is SGDLS, CDR2 YYNGEE, per germline. Trimming shortened V by 3 bases and J by 0 bases, and 14 bases separated the two germline ends. CDR3 amino acids: CASSGSGHPSTDTQYF. The CDR3, as DNA: TGTGCCAGCAGCGGGTCGGGCCACCCTAGCACAGATACGCAGTATTTT.

This clonotype was seen ten or more times. The CDR3 DNA is TGTGCCAGCAGTTTTAGAAACGCGGGGCCGGACTATGGCTACACCTTC. Protein: CASSFRNAGPDYGYTF. V and J are TRBV12-3 or TRBV12-4 and TRBJ1-2; D possibly corresponds to TRBD1 (5 bases). This CDR3 is built from 16 residues. V dropped 3 bases and J dropped 3 bases, with 17 bases sitting between them.

This clonotype occurred many times. The chain joins TRBV6-2 or TRBV6-3 to TRBJ1-5; D perhaps matches TRBD1 (5 bases). The CDR3 length is 16 residues. CDR1 and CDR2 (germline): MNHEY, SVGEGT. V lost 6 bases to trimming and J lost 7 bases, with 22 bases between them. In DNA, the CDR3 is TGTGCCAGCAGCTCCCCTCTGCATAGGACATGGCAGCCCCAGCATTTT. This encodes CASSSPLHRTWQPQHF.

This clonotype has at least ten counts. V and J are TRBV12-3 or TRBV12-4 and TRBJ1-1, with 10 bases lining up with TRBD1. J gave up 5 bases and V 7 bases, and 7 bases lay outside the gene matches. The CDR3 is made up of 14 amino acids. CDR3 in amino acids: CASTPGQGSTEAFF. As DNA, the CDR3 is TGTGCCAGCACCCCGGGACAGGGGTCGACTGAAGCTTTCTTT.

This clonotype has ten or more counts. This chain links TRBV18 with TRBJ1-2, with 9 positions matching TRBD1. The CDR3 is made up of 15 amino acids. Unmatched junction bases numbered 7, after V lost 0 bases and J lost 8 bases. The germline CDR1 and CDR2 sequences are KGHSH and LQKENI. The CDR3 DNA follows: TGTGCCAGCTCACCACCGACAGGACAGGGGATCGGCTACACCTTC. This encodes CASSPPTGQGIGYTF.

Note on this clonotype: The junction departs from germline at one end; a sequencing error may be responsible. The chain joins TRBV12-5 to TRBJ1-1, with 7 bases that match TRBD1. CDR3 length equals 14 residues. Germline-derived CDR1 and CDR2 are LGHNT and FRNRAP. The CDR3 DNA follows: TGTGCTAGTGGTTCGGGACAGATGAACACCGAAGCTTTCTTT. Translated, it gives CASGSGQMNTEAFF. Together with reference TRBV12-5 and TRBJ1-1, the CDR3 gives the full variable domain: DARVTQTPRHKVTEMGQEVTMRCQPILGHNTVFWYRQTMMQGLELLAYFRNRAPLDDSGMPKDRFSAEMPDATLATLKIQPSEPRDSAVYFCASGSGQMNTEAFFGQGTRLTVV.

The V and J genes are TRBV6-1 and TRBJ2-5, with D maybe TRBD1 (6 bases). CDR1 is MNHNS, CDR2 SASEGT, per germline. CDR3 size: 16 residues. Trimming left V 7 bases short and J 3 bases short, with 21 bases between. This CDR3 is CASNLFRRTVEETQYF. The CDR3 DNA reads TGTGCCAGCAACCTATTTCGTCGGACAGTAGAAGAGACCCAGTACTTC.

This chain links TRBV12-3 or TRBV12-4 with TRBJ2-7; 7 nucleotides align to TRBD1. J lost 3 bases, V lost 6 bases, and 11 bases had no gene match. The CDR3 runs to 15 residues. This CDR3 is CASSPRGQGVYEQYF. The CDR3 bases are TGTGCCAGCAGCCCACGTGGCCAGGGGGTCTACGAGCAGTACTTC.

This clonotype was seen at least ten times. Written as DNA, the CDR3 is TGTGCCAGTAGTCTTCAAGGCTGGGCCAGGGAGAACACTGAAGCTTTCTTT. This sequence encodes CASSLQGWARENTEAFF. The chain links TRBV19 to TRBJ1-1, with D possibly being TRBD1 (5 bases). The V end lost 5 bases, the J end lost 1 base, and 20 bases lay between the germline ends. The germline CDR1 and CDR2 sequences are LNHDA and SQIVND (reference sequence). This CDR3 contains 17 residues.

This clonotype was counted many times. In DNA, the CDR3 is TGTGCCAGCAGCTTGGGGACCGGGACAGCTCACACCGGGGAGCTGTTTTTT. Translation: CASSLGTGTAHTGELFF. The V call is TRBV5-4, the J call TRBJ2-2; the match to TRBD1 covers 7 bases. CDR1 and CDR2 from the germline V gene are SGHNT and YYREEE (reference sequence). After removal of 0 bases from V and 3 bases from J, the junction contained 8 bases not matched to a gene. The CDR3 length is 17 residues. Complete variable domain (other parts from reference TRBV5-4 and TRBJ2-2): ETGVTQSPTHLIKTRGQQVTLRCSSQSGHNTVSWYQQALGQGPQFIFQYYREEENGRGNFPPRFSGLQFPNYSSELNVNALELDDSALYLCASSLGTGTAHTGELFFGEGSRLTVL.

This clonotype was counted between two and nine times. This CDR3 is CASSRVGARPSNTGELFF. The DNA of the CDR3 is TGCGCCAGCAGCCGGGTCGGGGCCAGGCCATCGAACACCGGGGAGCTGTTTTTT. This chain connects TRBV5-1 to TRBJ2-2; D could derive from TRBD1 or TRBD2 (5 bases each). The germline V gene encodes CDR1 SGHRS and CDR2 YFSETQ. The ends were cut back, 4 bases at V and 0 bases at J, with 19 bases in the middle. The CDR3 runs 18 residues.

At least ten counts were recorded for this clonotype. This sequence joins TRBV6-1 and TRBJ1-2; 8 nucleotides align to TRBD1. Germline V lookup: CDR1 MNHNS, CDR2 SASEGT. This CDR3 is 15 amino acids long. Losses at the gene ends were 2 bases for V and 3 bases for J; bases not matched to a gene: 5. CDR3 region: CASSESTGEDYGYTF. CDR3 nucleotide sequence: TGTGCCAGCAGTGAATCGACAGGGGAGGACTATGGCTACACCTTC.

The V gene is TRBV10-3, the J gene TRBJ2-7; 7 bases agree with TRBD2. The CDR3 loop spans 16 amino acids. Trimming cost V 0 bases and J 3 bases; bases outside gene matches: 8. Germline-derived CDR1 and CDR2 are ENHRY and SYGVKD. The CDR3 sequence is CAISESEGGRYYEQYV. CDR3 coding DNA: TGTGCCATCAGTGAGTCTGAGGGAGGGAGATACTACGAGCAGTACGTC.

This clonotype was observed many times. The chain has TRBV5-6 and TRBJ1-1, with unresolved D. CDR3 length equals 14 residues. The V gene's germline CDR1 is SGHDT and CDR2 YYEEEE. The V end lost 0 bases, the J end lost 1 base, and 7 bases lay between the germline ends. The CDR3 sequence is CASSLGQQNTEAFF. The CDR3 bases are TGTGCCAGCAGCTTGGGCCAGCAGAACACTGAAGCTTTCTTT. Full variable domain (remainder filled in from reference TRBV5-6 and TRBJ1-1): DAGVTQSPTHLIKTRGQQVTLRCSPKSGHDTVSWYQQALGQGPQFIFQYYEEEERQRGNFPDRFSGHQFPNYSSELNVNALLLGDSALYLCASSLGQQNTEAFFGQGTRLTVV.

V and J are TRBV6-1 and TRBJ1-5, with D unresolved. With 1 base removed from V and 4 bases from J, the gap between germline ends came to 8 bases. This CDR3 spans 14 amino acids. CDR1 is MNHNS and CDR2 is SASEGT in the germline V gene. In nucleotides, the CDR3 is TGTGCCAGCAGTGAAGGTTTAGCGAATCAGCCCCAGCATTTT. Its translation is CASSEGLANQPQHF.

This clonotype was found many times. The J gene is TRBJ1-2, the V gene TRBV7-8; the match to TRBD1 covers 8 bases. The CDR3 has 15 amino acids. The germline V gene has CDR1 SGHVS and CDR2 FQNEAQ. J gave up 2 bases and V 5 bases, and 7 bases lay outside the gene matches. The CDR3 DNA reads as TGTGCCAGCAGCCCTTGGACAGGGAAAAACTATGGCTACACCTTC. Translated: CASSPWTGKNYGYTF.

This clonotype was seen ten or more times. V is TRBV6-2 or TRBV6-3 and J is TRBJ1-1; D is undetermined. Germline assignment: CDR1 MNHEY and CDR2 SVGEGT. There are 15 residues in the CDR3. With 2 bases removed from V and 2 bases from J, the gap between germline ends came to 12 bases. The CDR3 is CASSYGSRDNTEAFF. The CDR3 nucleotides are TGTGCCAGCAGTTACGGGTCCAGAGATAACACTGAAGCTTTCTTT.